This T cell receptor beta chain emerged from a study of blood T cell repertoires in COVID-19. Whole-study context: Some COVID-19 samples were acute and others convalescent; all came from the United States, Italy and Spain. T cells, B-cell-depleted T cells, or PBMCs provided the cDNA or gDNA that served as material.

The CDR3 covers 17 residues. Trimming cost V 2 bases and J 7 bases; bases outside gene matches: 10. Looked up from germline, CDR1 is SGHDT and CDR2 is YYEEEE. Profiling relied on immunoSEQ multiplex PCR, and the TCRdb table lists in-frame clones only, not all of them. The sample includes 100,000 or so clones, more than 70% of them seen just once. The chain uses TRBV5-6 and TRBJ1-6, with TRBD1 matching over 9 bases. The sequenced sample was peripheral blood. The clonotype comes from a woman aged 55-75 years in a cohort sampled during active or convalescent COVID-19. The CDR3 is CASSFLGQGMRNSPLHF. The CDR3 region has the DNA TGTGCCAGCAGCTTTTTGGGACAGGGAATGAGGAATTCACCCCTCCACTTT.